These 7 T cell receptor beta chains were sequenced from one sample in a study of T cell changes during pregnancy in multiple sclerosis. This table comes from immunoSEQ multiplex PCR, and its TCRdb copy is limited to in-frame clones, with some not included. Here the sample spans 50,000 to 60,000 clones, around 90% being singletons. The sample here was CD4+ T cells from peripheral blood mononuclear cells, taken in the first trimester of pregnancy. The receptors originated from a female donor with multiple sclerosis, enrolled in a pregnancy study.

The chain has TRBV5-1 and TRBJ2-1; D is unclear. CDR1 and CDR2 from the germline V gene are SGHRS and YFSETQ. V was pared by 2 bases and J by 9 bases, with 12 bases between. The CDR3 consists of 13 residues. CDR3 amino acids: CASSLSLAGEQFF. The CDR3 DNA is TGCGCCAGCAGCTTATCGTTAGCCGGTGAGCAGTTCTTC.

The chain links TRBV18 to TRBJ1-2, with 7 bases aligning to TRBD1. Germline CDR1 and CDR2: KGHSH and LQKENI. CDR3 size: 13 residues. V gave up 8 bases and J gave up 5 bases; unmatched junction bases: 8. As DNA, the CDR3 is TGTGCCAGCGCGCCTGACAGGGCGTATGGCTACACCTTC. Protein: CASAPDRAYGYTF.

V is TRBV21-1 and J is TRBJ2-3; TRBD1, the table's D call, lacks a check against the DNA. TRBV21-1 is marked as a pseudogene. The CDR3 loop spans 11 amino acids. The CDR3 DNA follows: TGTGCCAGCTTCCCAGGGGATACGCAGTATTTT. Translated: CASFPGDTQYF.

The CDR3 nucleotides are TGTGCCAGCAGCTTGGGGCAGGGCGGGGGGGGCATTCAGTACTTC. This translates into CASSLGQGGGGIQYF. The J gene is TRBJ2-4, the V gene TRBV5-6; 9 nucleotides align to TRBD2. With V trimmed by 0 bases and J by 9 bases, 7 bases remained unmatched. Germline CDR1 is SGHDT and CDR2 is YYEEEE. This CDR3 contains 15 residues.

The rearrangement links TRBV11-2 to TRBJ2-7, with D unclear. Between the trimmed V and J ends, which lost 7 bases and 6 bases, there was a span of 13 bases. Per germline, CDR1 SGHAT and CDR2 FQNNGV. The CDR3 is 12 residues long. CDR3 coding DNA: TGTGCCAGCAACAACCGTGTGCTCGAGCAGTACTTC. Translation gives CASNNRVLEQYF.

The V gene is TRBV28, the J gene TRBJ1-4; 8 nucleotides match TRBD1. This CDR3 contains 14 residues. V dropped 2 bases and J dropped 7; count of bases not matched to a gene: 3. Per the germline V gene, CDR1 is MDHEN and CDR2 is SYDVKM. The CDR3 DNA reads TGTGCCAGCAGTTTACAGGGGGCGCGTGAAAAACTGTTTTTT. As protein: CASSLQGAREKLFF.

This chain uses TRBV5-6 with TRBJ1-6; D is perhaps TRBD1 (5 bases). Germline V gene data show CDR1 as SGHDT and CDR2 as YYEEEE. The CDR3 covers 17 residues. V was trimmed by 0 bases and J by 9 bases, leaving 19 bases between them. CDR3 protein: CASSLGSGPRRGSPLHF. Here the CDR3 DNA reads TGTGCCAGCAGCTTGGGGTCTGGGCCCCGTAGGGGTTCACCCCTCCACTTT.